This TCR beta chain was obtained from a study of blood T cell repertoires in COVID-19. About the research overall: Some COVID-19 samples were acute and others convalescent; all came from the United States, Italy and Spain. Sources were T cells, B-cell-depleted T cells, or PBMCs; the material itself was cDNA or gDNA.

Participant ages covered about 18 to 89 years across 24 US areas. Cohort placement rested on clinical history that participants reported themselves. This CDR3 comprises 15 residues. Germline V gives CDR1 LNHNV, CDR2 YYDKDF (reference sequence). V lost 5 bases to trimming and J lost 6 bases; unmatched junction nucleotides: 7. TCRdb keeps only in-frame clones here, not all; method: immunoSEQ multiplex PCR. The sample lists about 270,000 clones, approximately 90% occurring once. The sequenced sample was PBMCs or T cells enriched from blood (not recorded which). The clonotype comes from a man aged 40-49 years who had been exposed to COVID-19. V gene TRBV15 combines with J gene TRBJ1-5, with TRBD1 matching over 10 bases. DNA for the CDR3: TGTGCCACCAGCCCTGGGACAGGGGCCGCTCAGCCCCAGCATTTT. Its protein is CATSPGTGAAQPQHF. Combining the CDR3 with reference TRBV15 and TRBJ1-5 gives the whole variable domain DAMVIQNPRYQVTQFGKPVTLSCSQTLNHNVMYWYQQKSSQAPKLLFHYYDKDFNNEADTPDNFQSRRPNTSFCFLDIRSPGLGDTAMYLCATSPGTGAAQPQHFGDGTRLSIL.